The 13 T cell receptor beta chains reported below all come from one sample, sequenced in a study of T cell responses to AZD1222 COVID-19 vaccine. Some clones are missing from TCRdb's copy, which holds only in-frame ones; the method was immunoSEQ multiplex PCR. The sample consists of around 110,000 clones, about 90% of them appearing once. This sample comprised peripheral blood, obtained on day 0 of AZD1222 vaccination. The receptors were sampled from an adult in good health.

The chain carries TRBV15 and TRBJ1-5, with D uncertain. V shed 5 bases and J shed 5 bases, with 10 bases lying between them. CDR1 is LNHNV and CDR2 is YYDKDF in the germline V gene (reference sequence). The CDR3 sequence is 13 residues long. The CDR3 protein is CATSSGRDQPQHF. For the CDR3, the DNA is TGTGCCACCAGCTCTGGGCGGGATCAGCCCCAGCATTTT. Full variable domain (outside the CDR3, taken from reference TRBV15 and TRBJ1-5): DAMVIQNPRYQVTQFGKPVTLSCSQTLNHNVMYWYQQKSSQAPKLLFHYYDKDFNNEADTPDNFQSRRPNTSFCFLDIRSPGLGDTAMYLCATSSGRDQPQHFGDGTRLSIL.

The chain employs TRBV19 and TRBJ2-7; 8 nucleotides agree with TRBD2. Germline V gives CDR1 LNHDA, CDR2 SQIVND (reference sequence). The CDR3 is made up of 17 amino acids. V trimming: 5 bases; J trimming: 5 bases; junction bases outside the gene matches: 17. The CDR3: CASSLGLSGGRKHEQYF. DNA of the CDR3: TGTGCCAGTAGTCTTGGGCTTTCCGGCGGGAGGAAACACGAGCAGTACTTC.

The chain joins TRBV6-5 to TRBJ1-6; D remains ambiguous. Per germline, CDR1 MNHEY and CDR2 SVGAGI. The CDR3 consists of 12 residues. V was pared by 2 bases and J by 10 bases, with 6 bases between. The CDR3 DNA is TGTGCCAGCAGTTACCCCTCGTCACCCCTCCACTTT. Amino acids: CASSYPSSPLHF.

The gene calls are TRBV12-3 or TRBV12-4 and TRBJ1-2, with unresolved D. Between the trimmed V and J ends, which lost 5 bases and 2 bases, there was a span of 3 bases. This CDR3 spans 11 amino acids. CDR3 protein: CASSQNYGYTF. CDR3 bases: TGTGCCAGCAGTCAAAACTATGGCTACACCTTC.

This clone was counted once. The CDR3 protein is CASRGSRAHEQYF. CDR3 DNA: TGTGCCAGCAGGGGTTCCCGTGCTCACGAGCAGTACTTC. The genes are TRBV25-1 and TRBJ2-7; D is undetermined. The length of the CDR3 is 13 residues. V dropped 6 bases and J dropped 5 bases, with 14 bases sitting between them. The germline CDR1 and CDR2 sequences are MGHDK and SYGVNS.

V is TRBV18 and J is TRBJ1-2, with no clear D. The CDR3 runs to 12 residues. Trimming shortened V by 3 bases and J by 6 bases, and 8 bases separated the two germline ends. The germline CDR1 and CDR2 sequences are KGHSH and LQKENI. The CDR3 region has the DNA TGTGCCAGCTCACCCGGAGGGAATGGCTACACCTTC. Encoded protein: CASSPGGNGYTF.

This chain connects TRBV24-1 to TRBJ2-3; D unresolved. Germline V gene lookup returns CDR1 KGHDR and CDR2 SFDVKD. V lost 1 base and J lost 5, with 3 bases in between. The CDR3 contains 12 residues. The CDR3 sequence is CATSDFVDTQYF. The CDR3 nucleotides are TGTGCCACCAGTGATTTCGTAGATACGCAGTATTTT.

This chain joins TRBV18 and TRBJ1-1, with D possibly matching TRBD1 (6 bases). V was shortened by 1 base and J by 0 bases, with 9 bases between the two germline ends. The CDR3 totals 15 residues. The germline CDR1 and CDR2 sequences are KGHSH and LQKENI. CDR3 in DNA: TGTGCCAGCTCACCACAGGGGGTAATGAACACTGAAGCTTTCTTT. Translating gives CASSPQGVMNTEAFF.

The chain is built from TRBV6-5 and TRBJ2-5, with 7 bases matching TRBD1. V lost 5 bases to trimming and J lost 5 bases; unmatched junction nucleotides: 8. Germline lookup yields CDR1 MNHEY and CDR2 SVGAGI. CDR3 length: 14 amino acids. In nucleotides, the CDR3 is TGTGCCAGCAGTCGTACGGGACAGCAGGAGACCCAGTACTTC. Translating it yields CASSRTGQQETQYF.

The chain links TRBV3-1 (or the pseudogene TRBV3-2) to TRBJ1-1, with 9 bases fitting TRBD1. Germline values: CDR1 LGHDT, CDR2 YNNKEL (reference sequence). The CDR3 length is 15 residues. Trimming removed 4 bases from V and 3 bases from J; junction bases left unmatched: 6. The CDR3 here is CASSPDGQGYTEAFF. In DNA, the CDR3 is TGTGCCAGCAGCCCGGATGGACAGGGGTACACTGAAGCTTTCTTT.

The genes are TRBV18 and TRBJ2-7, with 9 positions matching TRBD1. Germline V lookup: CDR1 KGHSH, CDR2 LQKENI. V lost 0 bases and J lost 5; bases outside the gene matches: 14. The CDR3 totals 18 residues. In DNA, the CDR3 is TGTGCCAGCTCACCACCCGGTTTTTTCAAGGACAGGGGCCACGAGCAGTACTTC. Its translation is CASSPPGFFKDRGHEQYF. Variable domain in full (rest from reference TRBV18 and TRBJ2-7): NAGVMQNPRHLVRRRGQEARLRCSPMKGHSHVYWYRQLPEEGLKFMVYLQKENIIDESGMPKERFSAEFPKEGPSILRIQQVVRGDSAAYFCASSPPGFFKDRGHEQYFGPGTRLTVT.

The chain couples TRBV11-2 to TRBJ2-1; D might be TRBD2 (6 bases). The CDR3 loop spans 13 amino acids. The germline V and J ends were trimmed by 0 bases and 13 bases, with 13 bases remaining between them. CDR1 SGHAT and CDR2 FQNNGV come from the germline V gene. The DNA for the CDR3 is TGTGCCAGCAGCTTAGATCGCGGGGCCCCCCAGTTCTTC. Its protein product is CASSLDRGAPQFF.

The chain is built from TRBV7-6 and TRBJ1-1; the D is unclear. Germline CDR1 reads SGHVS; CDR2 reads FNYEAQ. The CDR3 has 18 amino acids. Trimming took off 2 bases at V and 1 base at J, with 20 bases between the two ends. The CDR3 bases are TGTGCCAGCAGCTTATCGCCACCAGTCAACCCGAGGAACACTGAAGCTTTCTTT. Translated, it gives CASSLSPPVNPRNTEAFF.